The present TCR beta chain was sequenced within a study of cytomegalovirus exposure and HLA in healthy donors. Study in general: For the approximately 360 genotyped donors, 75% to 90% fell within the Caucasian-associated ancestry cluster. General study findings and limits: In a later analysis, compared with equally common non-associated chains, HLA-associated beta chains were more expanded.

The V gene lost 5 bases and the J gene lost 3 bases, with 14 bases spanning the gap. This CDR3 is built from 14 residues. Per germline, CDR1 MNHEY and CDR2 SVGAGI. The PCR contained 60 Vbeta and 13 Jbeta primers. Sequencing was performed with immunoSEQ multiplex PCR; in TCRdb, only in-frame clones are kept and a portion is missing. The data contain approximately 190,000 clones, about two thirds of them singletons. Details on this clone: What it recognizes is unknown.

The specimen was PBMCs. The sequence was obtained from a middle-aged man in good health and CMV-seropositive. J is TRBJ2-7 and V is TRBV6-5, with TRBD1 as a possible D gene (7 bases). The CDR3 nucleotides are TGTGCCAGCAGTCCGAGGGGGGACAGCTACGAGCAGTACTTC. The encoded protein is CASSPRGDSYEQYF.